A selection of T cell receptor beta chains follows, all from one sample in a study of technical replicates of blood from a few donors. The data were produced by immunoSEQ multiplex PCR, yet TCRdb's version contains in-frame clones alone and is incomplete. Of more than 70,000 clones in the sample, about 91% were seen once. Sequenced: T cells isolated from PBMCs. The receptors originated from a human donor in good health. Both conserved end residues are part of each CDR3. D genes are given only for firm matches. Some rows mark clone size as missing; the rest say once, few, many or name a class of expanded clone.

d_gene: .
v_gene: TRBV13
j_gene: TRBJ2-1
abundance: once
CDR3nt: TGTGCCAGCAGCTGGGCCGGGGGAGGACCCTACAATGAGCAGTTCTTC
CDR3aa: CASSWAGGGPYNEQFF

d_gene: TRBD2
v_gene: TRBV27
j_gene: TRBJ2-7
abundance: .
CDR3nt: TGTGCCAGCAGCTGGGGACTAGCGGGAGCCTACGAGCAGTACTTC
CDR3aa: CASSWGLAGAYEQYF

d_gene: .
v_gene: TRBV6-1
j_gene: TRBJ1-4
abundance: .
CDR3nt: TGTGCCGGATCCAGGACGGGGGGGGAAAAACTGTTTTTT
CDR3aa: CAGSRTGGEKLFF

d_gene: .
v_gene: TRBV4-1
j_gene: TRBJ2-6
abundance: .
CDR3nt: TGCGCCAGCAGCCAAGCCACCACAAATGCTGGGGCCAACGTCCTGACTTTC
CDR3aa: CASSQATTNAGANVLTF

d_gene: .
v_gene: TRBV6-4
j_gene: TRBJ1-3
abundance: .
CDR3nt: TGTGCCAGCAGTGACGGGCGTCACTCTGGAAACACCATATATTTT
CDR3aa: CASSDGRHSGNTIYF

d_gene: .
v_gene: TRBV19
j_gene: TRBJ1-5
abundance: .
CDR3nt: TGTGCCAGTAGTATAGGGAGGCAGGGGTATCAGCCCCAGCATTTT
CDR3aa: CASSIGRQGYQPQHF

d_gene: TRBD2
v_gene: TRBV28
j_gene: TRBJ2-2
abundance: .
CDR3nt: TGTGCCAGCAGTTTAAGGAGTCTAGCGGGAGCGAACACCGGGGAGCTGTTTTTT
CDR3aa: CASSLRSLAGANTGELFF

d_gene: .
v_gene: TRBV15
j_gene: TRBJ1-1
abundance: .
CDR3nt: TGTGCCACCAGCAGAGATAAGGGCTGGATAGGGAGTTCGGCTTTCTTT
CDR3aa: CATSRDKGWIGSSAFF

d_gene: .
v_gene: TRBV18
j_gene: TRBJ1-1
abundance: .
CDR3nt: TGTGCCAGCTCACTATCCCTGCCAGGGGCTGGGAACACTGAAGCTTTCTTT
CDR3aa: CASSLSLPGAGNTEAFF

d_gene: TRBD1
v_gene: TRBV2
j_gene: TRBJ1-6
abundance: .
CDR3nt: TGTGCCAGCAGAACCACCCGCCAGGGGGCGGTATCACCCCTCCACTTT
CDR3aa: CASRTTRQGAVSPLHF

d_gene: .
v_gene: TRBV6-5
j_gene: TRBJ2-7
abundance: once
CDR3nt: TGTGCCAGCAGTTACTCGACACTAGCAGGTACAGGGCAGTACTTC
CDR3aa: CASSYSTLAGTGQYF

d_gene: TRBD2
v_gene: TRBV27
j_gene: TRBJ2-3
abundance: .
CDR3nt: TGTGCCAGCAGGGTAGCGGGGGGACCTAGCCGGGAGCAGTATTTT
CDR3aa: CASRVAGGPSREQYF

d_gene: TRBD1
v_gene: TRBV9
j_gene: TRBJ2-7
abundance: .
CDR3nt: TGTGCCAGCAGCGTAGGTGGGACAGGGATACACGAGCAGTACTTC
CDR3aa: CASSVGGTGIHEQYF

d_gene: TRBD2
v_gene: TRBV2
j_gene: TRBJ2-2
abundance: .
CDR3nt: TGTGCCAGCAGTCGAACGGGACTAGCGGAGGGCACCGGGGAGCTGTTTTTT
CDR3aa: CASSRTGLAEGTGELFF

d_gene: .
v_gene: TRBV4-1
j_gene: TRBJ2-7
abundance: .
CDR3nt: TGCGCCAGCAGCCCGGGACATTGGGACGAGCAGTACTTC
CDR3aa: CASSPGHWDEQYF

d_gene: .
v_gene: TRBV19
j_gene: TRBJ2-6
abundance: .
CDR3nt: TGTGCCAGTAGTACTTCGACAGCCTCTGGGGCCAACGTCCTGACTTTC
CDR3aa: CASSTSTASGANVLTF

d_gene: TRBD2
v_gene: TRBV2
j_gene: TRBJ2-5
abundance: .
CDR3nt: TGTGCCAGCACCATTATAACAGGACTAGCGATCGAAGAGACCCAGTACTTC
CDR3aa: CASTIITGLAIEETQYF

d_gene: TRBD1
v_gene: TRBV10-3
j_gene: TRBJ1-5
abundance: .
CDR3nt: TGTGCCATCAGTGATTTAACAGGGGGCGGGGATAGCAATCAGCCCCAGCATTTT
CDR3aa: CAISDLTGGGDSNQPQHF

d_gene: TRBD1
v_gene: TRBV19
j_gene: TRBJ2-1
abundance: .
CDR3nt: TGTGCCAGTAGTCCCGGGACAGGGCTTCAGCAGTTCTTC
CDR3aa: CASSPGTGLQQFF

d_gene: TRBD1
v_gene: TRBV10-1
j_gene: TRBJ1-1
abundance: .
CDR3nt: TGCGCCAGCAGCACAGGGACAGGGGGCCGTGGCACTGAAGCTTTCTTT
CDR3aa: CASSTGTGGRGTEAFF

d_gene: TRBD1
v_gene: TRBV28
j_gene: TRBJ1-5
abundance: .
CDR3nt: TGTGCCAGCAGCTTGACAGGGGTGGGTCAGCCCCAGCATTTT
CDR3aa: CASSLTGVGQPQHF

d_gene: TRBD1
v_gene: TRBV29-1
j_gene: TRBJ1-1
abundance: .
CDR3nt: TGCAGCGTAGTTTTACAGGGGAAGAACACTGAAGCTTTCTTT
CDR3aa: CSVVLQGKNTEAFF

d_gene: TRBD2
v_gene: TRBV5-1
j_gene: TRBJ2-5
abundance: .
CDR3nt: TGCGCCAGCAGCACGGGACTAGCGTTCCAAGAGACCCAGTACTTC
CDR3aa: CASSTGLAFQETQYF

d_gene: .
v_gene: TRBV18
j_gene: TRBJ2-2
abundance: .
CDR3nt: TGTGCCAGCTCACCATCTTACGGGAACACCGGGGAGCTGTTTTTT
CDR3aa: CASSPSYGNTGELFF

d_gene: .
v_gene: TRBV20-1
j_gene: TRBJ2-7
abundance: .
CDR3nt: TGCAGTGCGGTGAGGGAAGGGCAGTACTTC
CDR3aa: CSAVREGQYF

d_gene: TRBD1
v_gene: TRBV27
j_gene: TRBJ1-1
abundance: .
CDR3nt: TGTGCCAGCAGTAGGGACCACAGGGGCGGGCGAAGCACTGAAGCTTTCTTT
CDR3aa: CASSRDHRGGRSTEAFF

d_gene: .
v_gene: TRBV14
j_gene: TRBJ2-7
abundance: .
CDR3nt: TGTGCCAGCAGCCCCTTGGTAGGAAGGACTGACGAGCAGTACTTC
CDR3aa: CASSPLVGRTDEQYF

d_gene: .
v_gene: TRBV10-1
j_gene: TRBJ1-1
abundance: few
CDR3nt: TGCGCCAGCAGTGGCAAGACTGCCGGCACTGAAGCTTTCTTT
CDR3aa: CASSGKTAGTEAFF

d_gene: .
v_gene: TRBV6-4
j_gene: TRBJ2-1
abundance: .
CDR3nt: TGTGCCAGCAGTGATTGGGGCGCCTCCTACAATGAGCAGTTCTTC
CDR3aa: CASSDWGASYNEQFF

d_gene: .
v_gene: TRBV19
j_gene: TRBJ1-1
abundance: .
CDR3nt: TGTGCCACCGAAAGGTCCCGGGGGGCTGAAGCTTTCTTT
CDR3aa: CATERSRGAEAFF

d_gene: .
v_gene: TRBV5-4
j_gene: TRBJ2-7
abundance: .
CDR3nt: TGTGCCAGCAGCCTCGCGGGGAATGGCGAGCAGTACTTC
CDR3aa: CASSLAGNGEQYF

d_gene: .
v_gene: TRBV7-8
j_gene: TRBJ1-6
abundance: .
CDR3nt: TGTGCCAGCAGCTTAGTAGATTCCGGGGGGGGTTCACCCCTCCACTTT
CDR3aa: CASSLVDSGGGSPLHF

d_gene: .
v_gene: TRBV4-1
j_gene: TRBJ2-1
abundance: .
CDR3nt: TGCGCCAGCACCCCACGAGAGGTCAGAAGCTCCTACAATGAGCAGTTCTTC
CDR3aa: CASTPREVRSSYNEQFF

d_gene: .
v_gene: TRBV6-1
j_gene: TRBJ2-3
abundance: .
CDR3nt: TGTGCCAGCAGGGGCGAAAGTGACACAGATACGCAGTATTTT
CDR3aa: CASRGESDTDTQYF

d_gene: TRBD2
v_gene: TRBV6-5
j_gene: TRBJ2-1
abundance: .
CDR3nt: TGTGCCAGCAGCTCCGGGACTACATTCTACAATGAGCAGTTCTTC
CDR3aa: CASSSGTTFYNEQFF

d_gene: TRBD1
v_gene: TRBV18
j_gene: TRBJ1-1
abundance: .
CDR3nt: TGTGCCAGCTCAACGCCGGGACAGCCTATGAACACTGAAGCTTTCTTT
CDR3aa: CASSTPGQPMNTEAFF

d_gene: .
v_gene: TRBV29-1
j_gene: TRBJ1-5
abundance: few
CDR3nt: TGCAGCGTGGGGGGGGAGGGTGAGGGGCCCCAGCATTTT
CDR3aa: CSVGGEGEGPQHF

d_gene: TRBD2
v_gene: TRBV7-3
j_gene: TRBJ2-1
abundance: .
CDR3nt: TGTGCCAGCAGCCCCAACGGCGGGACTAACTCCTACAATGAGCAGTTCTTC
CDR3aa: CASSPNGGTNSYNEQFF